This T cell receptor beta chain stems from a study of cytomegalovirus exposure and HLA in healthy donors. The PCR contained 60 Vbeta and 13 Jbeta primers. Measured with immunoSEQ multiplex PCR; TCRdb has only the in-frame clones, and not every one. The sample has about 87,000 clones; approximately 74% are singletons. The TCR sequence derives from a man aged 30-40 years in good health and CMV-seropositive. The sequencing input was PBMCs.

CDR3 residues: CASSPGTGANVLTF. The CDR3, as DNA: TGTGCCAGCAGCCCAGGGACTGGGGCCAACGTCCTGACTTTC. The rearrangement links TRBV7-6 to TRBJ2-6; a possible D gene is TRBD1 (5 bases). V dropped 5 bases and J dropped 2 bases, with 7 bases sitting between them. The germline V gene has CDR1 SGHVS and CDR2 FNYEAQ. The CDR3 has 14 residues.